These 30 T cell receptor beta chains share one sample of origin, sequenced in a study of blood T cell repertoires in COVID-19. Using immunoSEQ multiplex PCR, the repertoire was profiled, and TCRdb retains in-frame clones only, with some absent. The table has about 170,000 clones, more than 85% seen once. Sequences were obtained from peripheral blood. The source is an elderly woman in a cohort sampled during active or convalescent COVID-19.

The rearrangement joins TRBV20-1 to TRBJ2-3; no firm D call. Trimming pared 3 bases from V and 1 base from J, leaving 17 bases between. The V gene's germline CDR1 is DFQATT and CDR2 SNEGSKA (reference sequence). The length of the CDR3 is 16 residues. CDR3 in amino acids: CSASWVDGSGTDTQYF. The CDR3 DNA reads as TGCAGTGCTAGTTGGGTTGACGGGTCTGGCACAGATACGCAGTATTTT.

The chain is built from TRBV28 and TRBJ2-5, with 11 positions matching TRBD1. The ends lost 5 bases at V and 4 bases at J; junction bases unmatched: 6. Germline CDR1 is MDHEN and CDR2 is SYDVKM. The CDR3 runs 15 residues. This CDR3 reads CASSPAGTGGETQYF. CDR3 bases: TGTGCCAGCAGTCCTGCGGGGACAGGGGGAGAGACCCAGTACTTC.

The chain is built from TRBV7-2 and TRBJ2-7; TRBD2 agrees at 13 bases. The length of the CDR3 is 17 residues. CDR1 is SGHTA, CDR2 FQGNSA, per germline. Losses at the gene ends were 3 bases for V and 2 bases for J; bases not matched to a gene: 7. The CDR3 DNA follows: TGTGCCAGCAGCTTCGGACTAGCGGGAGTGGGAACCTACGAGCAGTACGTC. As protein: CASSFGLAGVGTYEQYV.

The table lists this clone with a count of one. The chain couples TRBV4-1 to TRBJ1-2; D is unresolved. The CDR3 extends over 16 amino acids. CDR1 is MGHRA and CDR2 is YSYEKL in the germline V gene. V was clipped by 2 bases and J by 3 bases, with 16 bases between them. In nucleotides, the CDR3 is TGCGCCAGCAGCCAATTAAGGATTACAGCGGACTATGGCTACACCTTC. Its translation: CASSQLRITADYGYTF.

This chain joins TRBV30 and TRBJ1-2; no clear D gene. This CDR3 spans 12 amino acids. Germline loops: CDR1 GTSNPN, CDR2 SVGIG (reference sequence). V lost 0 bases to trimming and J lost 6 bases, with 8 bases between them. CDR3 sequence: CAWSVTPDGYTF. The CDR3 DNA sequence: TGTGCCTGGAGTGTAACCCCAGATGGCTACACCTTC. The full variable domain, its missing parts supplied by reference TRBV30 and TRBJ1-2, is SQTIHQWPATLVQPVGSPLSLECTVEGTSNPNLYWYRQAAGRGLQLLFYSVGIGQISSEVPQNLSASRPQDRQFILSSKKLLLSDSGFYLCAWSVTPDGYTFGSGTRLTVV.

The rearrangement uses TRBV15 and TRBJ1-2; 9 nucleotides line up with TRBD1. Germline V gives CDR1 LNHNV, CDR2 YYDKDF (reference sequence). J gave up 0 bases and V 2 bases, and 7 bases lay outside the gene matches. The CDR3 covers 17 residues. The CDR3 DNA is TGTGCCACCAGCAGAACAGGGGGCGGTTCCCCTAACTATGGCTACACCTTC. This translates into CATSRTGGGSPNYGYTF.

The genes are TRBV29-1 and TRBJ2-3; 10 nucleotides match TRBD2. The CDR3 is 14 residues long. Germline V gene data show CDR1 as SQVTM and CDR2 as ANQGSEA. The V segment lost 6 bases and the J segment 1 base; nucleotides outside the gene matches: 4. DNA for the CDR3: TGCAGCGTGAAGCGGGAGGGACGCACAGATACGCAGTATTTT. Translating gives CSVKREGRTDTQYF.

This clone was recorded a few times. The chain employs TRBV24-1 and TRBJ2-7; 7 nucleotides line up with TRBD1. Germline V gives CDR1 KGHDR, CDR2 SFDVKD. The J segment lost 3 bases and the V segment lost 7 bases, leaving 8 bases of the junction unmatched. The CDR3 consists of 14 residues. This chain's CDR3 is CATSTPTGSYEQYF. CDR3 nucleotide sequence: TGTGCCACCAGCACTCCGACAGGGAGCTACGAGCAGTACTTC.

The J gene is TRBJ1-5, the V gene TRBV30; 8 bases align to TRBD1. Germline CDR1 reads GTSNPN; CDR2 reads SVGIG (reference sequence). The CDR3 spans 15 residues. The junction had 7 bases not matched to a gene; V was cut back by 3 bases and J by 3 bases. CDR3 residues: CAWRPQGGNNQPQHF. The CDR3 DNA sequence: TGTGCCTGGAGGCCACAGGGGGGGAACAATCAGCCCCAGCATTTT. The full variable domain, rest sourced from reference TRBV30 and TRBJ1-5, is SQTIHQWPATLVQPVGSPLSLECTVEGTSNPNLYWYRQAAGRGLQLLFYSVGIGQISSEVPQNLSASRPQDRQFILSSKKLLLSDSGFYLCAWRPQGGNNQPQHFGDGTRLSIL.

V and J are TRBV4-3 and TRBJ1-5; perhaps TRBD1 as D (6 bases). Trimming shortened V by 1 base and J by 5 bases, and 18 bases separated the two germline ends. The germline V gene has CDR1 LGHNA and CDR2 YSLEER. This CDR3 spans 17 amino acids. This CDR3 is CASSQAPGGREDQPQHF. CDR3 sequence (DNA): TGCGCCAGCAGCCAAGCTCCCGGGGGGCGAGAGGATCAGCCCCAGCATTTT.

This clone was seen a few times. The rearrangement links TRBV7-2 to TRBJ1-5, with TRBD1 matching over 7 bases. Germline V gene lookup returns CDR1 SGHTA and CDR2 FQGNSA. V lost 2 bases, J lost 6 bases, and 13 bases stayed unmatched. This CDR3 has 17 residues. CDR3 sequence: CASSLYFRPGGGQPQHF. Here the CDR3 DNA reads TGTGCCAGCAGCTTATATTTCCGGCCAGGGGGAGGTCAGCCCCAGCATTTT.

The chain links TRBV30 to TRBJ2-7; D is possibly TRBD2 (5 bases). Germline V lookup: CDR1 GTSNPN, CDR2 SVGIG (reference sequence). This CDR3 has 14 residues. V shed 0 bases and J shed 2 bases, with 11 bases lying between them. CDR3 sequence reads: CAWSVREGPYEQYF. The CDR3 DNA reads TGTGCCTGGAGTGTACGAGAGGGTCCCTACGAGCAGTACTTC.

The rearrangement links TRBV5-4 to TRBJ2-3; weak D call: TRBD2 (5 bases). This CDR3 is built from 16 residues. V was pared by 3 bases and J by 8 bases, with 22 bases between. Per germline, CDR1 SGHNT and CDR2 YYREEE (reference sequence). CDR3 coding DNA: TGTGCCAGCAGCTCCCACCCTAGTGGTAGCGTAGGTACGCAGTATTTT. Translated: CASSSHPSGSVGTQYF.

The genes are TRBV6-4 and TRBJ2-3; 7 bases are shared with TRBD2. Germline loops: CDR1 MRHNA, CDR2 SNTAGT. The CDR3 has 15 residues. Unmatched junction bases numbered 9, after V lost 6 bases and J lost 3 bases. CDR3 amino acids: CASSLGAGNTDTQYF. In DNA form, the CDR3 reads TGTGCCAGCAGCTTAGGAGCGGGGAATACAGATACGCAGTATTTT.

CDR3 sequence: CASSHTLGTGSGNTIYF. The CDR3 DNA sequence: TGTGCCAGCAGTCACACTCTTGGGACAGGGTCTGGAAACACCATATATTTT. The chain recombines TRBV28 with TRBJ1-3; TRBD1 matches 9 bases. Trimming took 5 bases from V and 1 from J; bases not matched to a gene: 9. This CDR3 is built from 17 residues. The germline V gene has CDR1 MDHEN and CDR2 SYDVKM.

This clone appeared a single time. The chain has TRBV12-3 or TRBV12-4 and TRBJ1-1, with 7 nucleotides matching TRBD1. The CDR3 spans 13 residues. The ends lost 6 bases at V and 6 bases at J; junction bases unmatched: 7. The CDR3 DNA reads as TGTGCCAGCAGAGAAACAGGGGTCCCTGAAGCTTTCTTT. Its protein is CASRETGVPEAFF.

V is TRBV5-5 and J is TRBJ2-5, with unresolved D. The CDR3 has 12 amino acids. V was shortened by 1 base and J by 2 bases, with 3 bases between the two germline ends. Per the germline V gene, CDR1 is SGHKS and CDR2 is YYEKEE (reference sequence). The CDR3 region is CASSLLQETQYF. The CDR3 DNA reads TGTGCCAGCAGCTTGCTGCAAGAGACCCAGTACTTC.

The V call is TRBV5-1, the J call TRBJ1-2; 9 bases are a match to TRBD1. Germline lookup yields CDR1 SGHRS and CDR2 YFSETQ. The CDR3 covers 14 residues. J was trimmed by 5 bases and V by 2 bases; bases with no gene match: 4. The CDR3 region is CASSLQGAQYGYTF. DNA of the CDR3: TGCGCCAGCAGCTTACAGGGGGCGCAGTATGGCTACACCTTC.

In DNA, the CDR3 is TGTGCCTGGAGTGACCCAGGGGGGTTCACTGAAGCTTTCTTT. Protein sequence: CAWSDPGGFTEAFF. V is TRBV30 and J is TRBJ1-1; 7 nucleotides align to TRBD1. The CDR3 extends over 14 amino acids. CDR1 and CDR2 (germline): GTSNPN, SVGIG (reference sequence). Trimming took 1 base from V and 4 from J; bases not matched to a gene: 6.

In this sample, this clone turned up once. The chain couples TRBV28 to TRBJ1-4, with 7 positions matching TRBD1. The CDR3 sequence is 14 residues long. From germline, CDR1 is MDHEN and CDR2 SYDVKM. Trimming removed 4 bases from V and 7 bases from J; junction bases left unmatched: 6. CDR3 DNA sequence: TGTGCCAGCAGTTCGACAGGGATGGGTGAAAAACTGTTTTTT. This encodes CASSSTGMGEKLFF. The full variable domain, in which reference TRBV28 and TRBJ1-4 provide the parts outside the CDR3, is DVKVTQSSRYLVKRTGEKVFLECVQDMDHENMFWYRQDPGLGLRLIYFSYDVKMKEKGDIPEGYSVSREKKERFSLILESASTNQTSMYLCASSSTGMGEKLFFGSGTQLSVL.

The chain uses TRBV25-1 and TRBJ2-2; 8 positions agree with TRBD1. CDR3 length equals 14 residues. Losses at the gene ends were 6 bases for V and 6 bases for J; bases not matched to a gene: 6. In germline, CDR1 is MGHDK, CDR2 SYGVNS. The CDR3 loop reads CASRLTGAAGELFF. The CDR3 region has the DNA TGTGCCAGCAGGCTGACAGGGGCTGCCGGGGAGCTGTTTTTT.

Written as DNA, the CDR3 is TGTGCCAGCAGTACCAGCGGGACGGACTATAATTCACCCCTCCACTTT. This translates into CASSTSGTDYNSPLHF. The rearrangement uses TRBV13 and TRBJ1-6, with D perhaps TRBD1 (5 bases). V was pared by 6 bases and J by 3 bases, with 15 bases between. CDR3 length: 16 amino acids. The germline CDR1 and CDR2 sequences are PRHDT and FYEKMQ (reference sequence).

This chain connects TRBV7-8 to TRBJ1-2; possibly TRBD1 for D (5 bases). The CDR3 runs 16 residues. The V end was cut by 1 base, the J end by 8 bases, with 20 bases between. CDR1 SGHVS and CDR2 FQNEAQ come from the germline V gene. In DNA form, the CDR3 reads TGTGCCAGCAGCTTAGGAGTAGCGGACACGTCCTTCGGCTACACCTTC. This codes for CASSLGVADTSFGYTF.

The V and J genes are TRBV6-5 and TRBJ1-3, with TRBD1 as a possible D gene (6 bases). V was cut by 6 bases and J by 2 bases, with 14 bases left in between. This CDR3 contains 15 residues. CDR1 is MNHEY, CDR2 SVGAGI, per germline. CDR3 DNA: TGTGCCAGCAGAGCAGGGGTGGCCCCTGGAAACACCATATATTTT. This codes for CASRAGVAPGNTIYF.

This sequence joins TRBV9 and TRBJ1-3, with a weak D call TRBD1 (6 bases). V dropped 4 bases and J dropped 3 bases, with 20 bases sitting between them. CDR1 SGDLS and CDR2 YYNGEE come from the germline V gene. CDR3 length equals 17 residues. CDR3 nucleotide sequence: TGTGCCAGCAGCCCCCCGGGACACCGGACGGGTGGAAACACCATATATTTT. It translates to CASSPPGHRTGGNTIYF.

V usage is TRBV29-1 and J usage is TRBJ2-1; maybe TRBD1 (6 bases). Germline CDR1 reads SQVTM; CDR2 reads ANQGSEA. The length of the CDR3 is 14 residues. V lost 4 bases and J 6 bases, leaving 16 bases between the germline ends. The CDR3 bases are TGCAGCGTTGTCGGACAGCCCAGCTTCAATGAGCAGTTCTTC. Translation: CSVVGQPSFNEQFF.

The chain recombines TRBV19 with TRBJ1-5; 7 nucleotides line up with TRBD1. The CDR3 totals 14 residues. Germline lookup yields CDR1 LNHDA and CDR2 SQIVND (reference sequence). The ends lost 3 bases at V and 7 bases at J; junction bases unmatched: 6. The chain's CDR3 is CASSMRGPGQPQHF. CDR3 DNA: TGTGCCAGTAGTATGAGGGGGCCGGGGCAGCCCCAGCATTTT.

This chain joins TRBV7-9 and TRBJ1-1; the D gene is possibly TRBD1 (5 bases). V shed 3 bases and J shed 4 bases, with 18 bases lying between them. Germline V gene lookup returns CDR1 SEHNR and CDR2 FQNEAQ (reference sequence). The CDR3 spans 16 residues. The CDR3: CASSFLPQAGVTEAFF. The DNA for the CDR3 is TGTGCCAGCAGCTTTCTCCCCCAAGCGGGGGTCACTGAAGCTTTCTTT.

The rearrangement uses TRBV7-2 and TRBJ1-6; D is unresolved. The germline gives CDR1 SGHTA, CDR2 FQGNSA. The CDR3 is 16 amino acids. The V gene lost 1 base and the J gene lost 10 bases, with 17 bases spanning the gap. CDR3 loop: CASSLGAGKRQSPLHF. CDR3 nucleotides: TGTGCCAGCAGCTTAGGGGCAGGAAAACGCCAATCACCCCTCCACTTT.

The J gene is TRBJ2-5, the V gene TRBV4-1; TRBD2 aligns across 13 bases. J lost 4 bases, V lost 4 bases, and 3 bases had no gene match. This CDR3 comprises 15 residues. Germline V CDR1 and CDR2: MGHRA, YSYEKL. The CDR3 here is CASSPGLAGAETQYF. The CDR3 nucleotides are TGCGCCAGCAGCCCCGGACTAGCGGGAGCAGAGACCCAGTACTTC.